This TCR beta chain was observed in a study of identical twins. Study observations and caveats: Out-of-frame alpha sequences shared between twins exhibited an excess of low generation probability. A lower insertion count was a feature of abundant cord blood beta clonotypes, with no such feature in memory repertoires.

This clonotype was seen a few times. The antigen is unknown. TCRdb ran MiXCR on the 5' RACE reads and lists one entry per CDR3 protein. The repertoire has over 550,000 distinct CDR3 sequences, about 7.6% of them found once; the top ten carry roughly 1.5%. Healthy Caucasians alone served as donors. The CDR3 totals 14 residues. Trimming removed 3 bases from V and 4 bases from J, with 15 bases in between. Per the germline V gene, CDR1 is SQVTM and CDR2 is ANQGSEA. This sample was shared with a second study, whose subject was yellow fever vaccine responses in identical twins.

The receptor's source is a woman aged 18-35 years in good health. The gene calls are TRBV29-1 and TRBJ1-2, with a tentative D call TRBD1 (6 bases). Sequenced material: PBMCs. CDR3 DNA: TGCAGCGTTGATGGGGGGGCAGAACCCTATGGCTACACCTTC. Residues: CSVDGGAEPYGYTF.